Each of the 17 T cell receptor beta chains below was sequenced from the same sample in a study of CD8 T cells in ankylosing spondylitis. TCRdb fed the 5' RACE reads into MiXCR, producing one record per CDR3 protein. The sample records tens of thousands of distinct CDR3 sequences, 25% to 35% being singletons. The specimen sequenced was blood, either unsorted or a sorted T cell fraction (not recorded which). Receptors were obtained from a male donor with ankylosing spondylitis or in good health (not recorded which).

The DNA of the CDR3 is TGCAGCGTTGAAGAAGGGGGGGGCACTGAAGCTTTCTTT. This sequence encodes CSVEEGGGTEAFF. The chain couples TRBV29-1 to TRBJ1-1; TRBD1 is a possible D gene (6 bases). This CDR3 contains 13 residues. CDR1 is SQVTM, CDR2 ANQGSEA, per germline. With 0 bases removed from V and 4 bases from J, the gap between germline ends came to 9 bases.

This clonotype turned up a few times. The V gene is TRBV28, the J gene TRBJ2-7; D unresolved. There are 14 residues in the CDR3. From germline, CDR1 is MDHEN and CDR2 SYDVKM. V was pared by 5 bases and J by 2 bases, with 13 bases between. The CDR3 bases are TGTGCCAGCAGTCCGAGCATGGCCCCCTACGAGCAGTACGTC. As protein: CASSPSMAPYEQYV.

DNA of the CDR3: TGTGCCAGCAGCCAAGTGCCCAGGAAGAACACTGAAGCTTTCTTT. Translation gives CASSQVPRKNTEAFF. The rearrangement joins TRBV7-3 to TRBJ1-1; no definite D call. Germline-derived CDR1 and CDR2 are SGHTA and FQGTGA. V was trimmed by 5 bases and J by 1 base, leaving 14 bases between them. The CDR3 is 15 residues long.

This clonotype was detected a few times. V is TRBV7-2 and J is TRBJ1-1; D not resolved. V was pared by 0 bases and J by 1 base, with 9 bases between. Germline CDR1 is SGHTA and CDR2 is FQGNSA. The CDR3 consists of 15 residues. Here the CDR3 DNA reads TGTGCCAGCAGCTTAGCAGGGTTCTCGAACACTGAAGCTTTCTTT. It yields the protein CASSLAGFSNTEAFF.

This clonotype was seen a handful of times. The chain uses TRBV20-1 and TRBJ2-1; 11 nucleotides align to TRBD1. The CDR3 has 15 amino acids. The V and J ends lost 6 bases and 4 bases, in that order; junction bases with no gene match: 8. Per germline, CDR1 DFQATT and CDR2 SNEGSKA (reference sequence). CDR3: CSAGPDRGLYNEQFF. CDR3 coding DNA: TGCAGTGCGGGCCCGGACAGGGGGCTTTACAATGAGCAGTTCTTC.

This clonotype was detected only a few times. The CDR3 region is CSYWTGNEQFF. CDR3 DNA sequence: TGCAGTTACTGGACGGGCAATGAGCAGTTCTTC. The gene calls are TRBV29-1 and TRBJ2-1; D gene unclear. The CDR3 is 11 residues long. CDR1 and CDR2 from the germline V gene are SQVTM and ANQGSEA.

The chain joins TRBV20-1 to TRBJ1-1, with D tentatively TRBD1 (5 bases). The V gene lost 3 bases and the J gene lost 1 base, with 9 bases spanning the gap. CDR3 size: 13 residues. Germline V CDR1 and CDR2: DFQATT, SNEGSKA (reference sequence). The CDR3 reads CSASKGSNTEAFF. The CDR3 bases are TGCAGTGCTAGTAAGGGGTCGAACACTGAAGCTTTCTTT.

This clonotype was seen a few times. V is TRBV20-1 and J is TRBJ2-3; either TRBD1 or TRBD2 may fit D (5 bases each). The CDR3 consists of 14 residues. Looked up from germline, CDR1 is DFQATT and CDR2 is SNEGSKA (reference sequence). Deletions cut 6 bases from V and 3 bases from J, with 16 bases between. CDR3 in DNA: TGCAGTGCGAACCGGGGCCCCCTAACAGATACGCAGTATTTT. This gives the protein CSANRGPLTDTQYF.

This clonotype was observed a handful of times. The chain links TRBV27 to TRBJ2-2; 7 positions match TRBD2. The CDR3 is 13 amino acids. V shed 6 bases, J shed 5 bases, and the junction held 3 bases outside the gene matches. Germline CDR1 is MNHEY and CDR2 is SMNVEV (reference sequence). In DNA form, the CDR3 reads TGTGCCAGCAGACAAGCGGGGACCGGGGAGCTGTTTTTT. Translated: CASRQAGTGELFF.

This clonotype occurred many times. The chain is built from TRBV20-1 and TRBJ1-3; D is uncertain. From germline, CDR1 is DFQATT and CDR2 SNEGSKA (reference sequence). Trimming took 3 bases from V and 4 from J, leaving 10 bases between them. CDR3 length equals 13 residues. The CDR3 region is CSARAAGGNTIYF. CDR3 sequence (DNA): TGCAGTGCTAGGGCCGCGGGGGGAAACACCATATATTTT.

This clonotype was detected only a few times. The CDR3 sequence: CSPRGGVGTEAFF. In nucleotides, the CDR3 is TGCAGCCCGCGCGGGGGGGTGGGAACTGAAGCTTTCTTT. The chain links TRBV20-1 to TRBJ1-1; maybe TRBD1 (5 bases). Germline V gene lookup returns CDR1 DFQATT and CDR2 SNEGSKA (reference sequence). There are 13 residues in the CDR3.

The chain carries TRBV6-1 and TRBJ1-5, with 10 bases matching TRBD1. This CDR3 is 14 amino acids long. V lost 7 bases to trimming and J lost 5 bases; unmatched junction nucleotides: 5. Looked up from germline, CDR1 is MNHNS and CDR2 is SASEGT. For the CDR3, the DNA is TGTGCCAGCACCATGGGGACAGGGGATCAGCCCCAGCATTTT. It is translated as CASTMGTGDQPQHF.

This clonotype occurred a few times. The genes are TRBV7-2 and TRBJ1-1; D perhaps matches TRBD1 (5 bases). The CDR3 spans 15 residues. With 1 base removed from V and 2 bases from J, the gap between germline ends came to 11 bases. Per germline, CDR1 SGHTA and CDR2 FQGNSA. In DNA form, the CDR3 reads TGTGCCAGCAGCTTAGAAGGAGGGGCCAACACTGAAGCTTTCTTT. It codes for CASSLEGGANTEAFF.

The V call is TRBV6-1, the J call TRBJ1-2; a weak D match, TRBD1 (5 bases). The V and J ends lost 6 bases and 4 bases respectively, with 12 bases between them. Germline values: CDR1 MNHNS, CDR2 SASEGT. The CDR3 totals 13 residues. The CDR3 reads CASSTGHGYGYTF. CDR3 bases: TGTGCCAGCAGCACTGGACACGGCTATGGCTACACCTTC.

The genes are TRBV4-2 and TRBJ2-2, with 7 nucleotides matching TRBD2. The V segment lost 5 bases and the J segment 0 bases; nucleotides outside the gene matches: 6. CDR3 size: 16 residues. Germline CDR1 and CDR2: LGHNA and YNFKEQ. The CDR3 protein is CASSEGLIANTGELFF. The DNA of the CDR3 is TGTGCCAGCAGCGAGGGACTAATCGCGAACACCGGGGAGCTGTTTTTT.

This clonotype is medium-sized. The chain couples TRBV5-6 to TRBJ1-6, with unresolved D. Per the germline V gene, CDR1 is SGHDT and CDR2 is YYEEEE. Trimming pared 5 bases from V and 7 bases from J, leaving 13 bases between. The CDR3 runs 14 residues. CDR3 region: CASSSSLENSPLHF. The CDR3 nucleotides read TGTGCCAGCAGTTCATCATTAGAGAATTCACCCCTCCACTTT.

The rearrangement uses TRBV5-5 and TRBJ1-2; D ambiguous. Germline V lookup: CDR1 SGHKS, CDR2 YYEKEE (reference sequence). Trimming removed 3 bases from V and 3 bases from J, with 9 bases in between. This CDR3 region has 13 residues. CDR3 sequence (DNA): TGTGCCAGCAGCTCAGACATGGACTATGGCTACACCTTC. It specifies CASSSDMDYGYTF.